This T cell receptor (beta chain) was sequenced in a study of early T cells in non-severe SARS-CoV-2 infection. Study background: Bulk RNA from unsorted whole blood was sequenced; chains were unpaired. Points from the study as a whole: VDJdb-based annotation leaned toward anti-spike CD8 responses and missed private and CD4 specificities.

This clonotype was seen at least ten times. Its antigen is as yet unknown. CDR1 is MDHEN, CDR2 SYDVKM, per germline. The CDR3 is 18 residues long. V was shortened by 10 bases and J by 0 bases, with 22 bases between the two germline ends. The protocol attached unique molecular identifiers to individual cDNA molecules. Via MiXCR, TCRdb re-called the 5' RACE reads, giving one row per CDR3 protein. This table has tens of thousands of distinct CDR3 sequences, 4.5% to 6.5% appearing once. Sequencing input: whole blood. The rearrangement uses TRBV28 and TRBJ2-6, with D tentatively TRBD1 or TRBD2 (6 bases each). The origin of this receptor is an adult who was a healthcare worker with PCR-confirmed SARS-CoV-2 infection or an uninfected control (not recorded which). The CDR3 DNA follows: TGTGCCACCCGCCAAGGGGGGATATCCCTCTCTGGGGCCAACGTCCTGACTTTC. Amino acids: CATRQGGISLSGANVLTF.